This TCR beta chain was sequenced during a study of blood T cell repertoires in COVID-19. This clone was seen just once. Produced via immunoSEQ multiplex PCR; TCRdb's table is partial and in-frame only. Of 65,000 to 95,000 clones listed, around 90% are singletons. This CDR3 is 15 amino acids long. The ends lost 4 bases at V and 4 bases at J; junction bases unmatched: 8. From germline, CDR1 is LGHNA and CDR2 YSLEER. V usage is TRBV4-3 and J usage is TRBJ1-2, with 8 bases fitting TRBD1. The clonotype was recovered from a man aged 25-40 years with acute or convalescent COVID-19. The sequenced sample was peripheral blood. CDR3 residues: CASSLSGTGLYGYTF. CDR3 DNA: TGCGCCAGCAGCCTCTCCGGGACAGGCCTCTATGGCTACACCTTC.